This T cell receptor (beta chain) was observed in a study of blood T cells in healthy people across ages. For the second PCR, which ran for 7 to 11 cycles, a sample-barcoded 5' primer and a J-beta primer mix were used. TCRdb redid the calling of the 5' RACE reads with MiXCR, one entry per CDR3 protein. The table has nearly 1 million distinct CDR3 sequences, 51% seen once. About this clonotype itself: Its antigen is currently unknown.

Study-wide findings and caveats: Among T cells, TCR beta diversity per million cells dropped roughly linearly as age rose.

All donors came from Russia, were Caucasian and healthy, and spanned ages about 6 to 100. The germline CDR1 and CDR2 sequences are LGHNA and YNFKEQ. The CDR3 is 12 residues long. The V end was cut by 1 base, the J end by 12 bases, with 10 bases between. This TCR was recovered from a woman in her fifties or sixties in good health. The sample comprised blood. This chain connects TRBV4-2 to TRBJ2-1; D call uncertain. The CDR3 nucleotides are TGTGCCAGCAGCCAAGTCCCCCGTGCGCAGTTCTTC. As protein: CASSQVPRAQFF.